Below are 21 T cell receptor beta chains sequenced from a single sample in a study of T cell repertoires in cytomegalovirus infection. TCRdb ran MiXCR on the reads and lists one entry per CDR3 protein. Of about 830,000 distinct CDR3 sequences in the sample, approximately 32% were seen once. These receptors' antigens are unknown. The material was cultured CD8+ T cells from PBMCs, obtained from culture after CMV antigen stimulation. Receptor source: a human donor in good health (CMV status not recorded). Some clones in this sample may be carry-over from other donors' samples.

This clonotype has a count of ten or more. The chain carries TRBV7-8 and TRBJ1-5, with TRBD1 as a possible D gene (5 bases). Germline lookup yields CDR1 SGHVS and CDR2 FQNEAQ. Trimming removed 1 base from V and 6 bases from J, with 19 bases in between. The CDR3 covers 17 residues. For the CDR3, the DNA is TGTGCCAGCAGCTTAGTTCCAGGGACGAGGTTGGGTCAGCCCCAGCATTTT. Translation: CASSLVPGTRLGQPQHF. Filled out from reference TRBV7-8 and TRBJ1-5, the complete variable domain reads GAGVSQSPRYKVAKRGQDVALRCDPISGHVSLFWYQQALGQGPEFLTYFQNEAQLDKSGLPSDRFFAERPEGSVSTLKIQRTQQEDSAVYLCASSLVPGTRLGQPQHFGDGTRLSIL.

This chain uses TRBV27 with TRBJ2-6, with unresolved D. Germline assignment: CDR1 MNHEY and CDR2 SMNVEV (reference sequence). Between the trimmed V and J ends, which lost 8 bases and 0 bases, there was a span of 11 bases. The CDR3 runs to 15 residues. The CDR3: CASGVRLSGANVLTF. CDR3 in DNA: TGTGCCAGCGGGGTACGGCTCTCTGGGGCCAACGTCCTGACTTTC.

This clonotype was seen a few times. The rearrangement joins TRBV12-3 or TRBV12-4 to TRBJ1-4; unclear D gene. The CDR3 sequence is 16 residues long. The V end was cut by 5 bases, the J end by 2 bases, with 15 bases between. The CDR3 protein is CASSPEGRRTNEKLFF. CDR3 nucleotide sequence: TGTGCCAGCAGTCCAGAAGGTCGGAGGACTAATGAAAAACTGTTTTTT.

This clonotype was observed once. The chain joins TRBV5-8 to TRBJ2-3, with TRBD1 identical over 10 bases. This CDR3 spans 16 amino acids. The ends lost 0 bases at V and 5 bases at J; junction bases unmatched: 6. Germline V gene sequence: CDR1 SGHTS, CDR2 YDEGEE. The CDR3 reads CASSLVGTGAKDTQYF. The CDR3 nucleotides read TGTGCCAGCAGCTTGGTGGGGACAGGGGCAAAAGATACGCAGTATTTT.

This clonotype showed up many times. The CDR3 coding sequence is TGTGCCAGCAGCTTAGTTGGGGAAGACACCGGGGAGCTGTTTTTT. Its protein product is CASSLVGEDTGELFF. The V call is TRBV7-6, the J call TRBJ2-2; D call uncertain. CDR3 length equals 15 residues. Per germline, CDR1 SGHVS and CDR2 FNYEAQ. With 1 base removed from V and 3 bases from J, the gap between germline ends came to 9 bases.

There are a few counts of this clonotype. V is TRBV6-6 and J is TRBJ2-5; possible D gene TRBD2, 5 bases. V was pared by 1 base and J by 2 bases, with 11 bases between. The germline V gene encodes CDR1 MNHNY and CDR2 SVGAGI (reference sequence). The length of the CDR3 is 15 residues. CDR3 in DNA: TGTGCCAGCAGTTACTACGGGAATTCACAAGAGACCCAGTACTTC. Amino acid sequence: CASSYYGNSQETQYF.

The gene calls are TRBV4-1 and TRBJ2-1; no clear D. V was shortened by 5 bases and J by 4 bases, with 9 bases between the two germline ends. Germline CDR1 is MGHRA and CDR2 is YSYEKL. The CDR3 runs to 13 residues. In DNA form, the CDR3 reads TGCGCCAGCAGCGTCACCCGTTACAATGAGCAGTTCTTC. Its protein is CASSVTRYNEQFF.

J is TRBJ2-7 and V is TRBV12-3 or TRBV12-4; D could derive from TRBD1 or TRBD2 (5 bases each). Trimming took off 5 bases at V and 2 bases at J, with 10 bases between the two ends. This CDR3 is built from 13 residues. The CDR3 nucleotides are TGTGCCAGCAGTCCCCGGGACGCCTACGAGCAGTACTTC. It encodes CASSPRDAYEQYF.

Many counts were recorded for this clonotype. The chain links TRBV7-6 to TRBJ1-1, with 11 bases aligning to TRBD1. The CDR3 loop spans 15 amino acids. Trimming at V came to 6 bases and at J to 1 base, leaving 4 bases not matched to a gene. The V gene's germline CDR1 is SGHVS and CDR2 FNYEAQ. In DNA, the CDR3 is TGTGCCAGCAGTCTGGGGACAGGGGGGAACACTGAAGCTTTCTTT. Amino acid sequence: CASSLGTGGNTEAFF.

This clonotype was detected a few times. The chain joins TRBV27 to TRBJ2-5, with a possible D match to TRBD2 (6 bases). Deletions cut 1 base from V and 2 bases from J, with 11 bases between. Germline CDR1 reads MNHEY; CDR2 reads SMNVEV (reference sequence). This CDR3 is built from 15 residues. In DNA form, the CDR3 reads TGTGCCAGCAGTTTATATCATGGAGGGCAAGAGACCCAGTACTTC. The encoded protein is CASSLYHGGQETQYF.

The chain is built from TRBV7-9 and TRBJ1-3; the match to TRBD1 covers 7 bases. CDR1 is SEHNR, CDR2 FQNEAQ, per germline (reference sequence). This CDR3 comprises 17 residues. With 1 base clipped from V and 3 bases from J, the junction kept 9 bases outside the gene matches. In DNA form, the CDR3 reads TGTGCCAGCAGCTTAGAGCTATCCTGGACAGGTGGAAACACCATATATTTT. Its protein product is CASSLELSWTGGNTIYF.

The J gene is TRBJ2-3, the V gene TRBV2; TRBD1 is a possible D gene (6 bases). Germline assignment: CDR1 SNHLY and CDR2 FYNNEI. The CDR3 is 17 residues long. V was shortened by 0 bases and J by 6 bases, with 19 bases between the two germline ends. CDR3 protein: CASSEAGTQIPRDTQYF. CDR3 nucleotides: TGTGCCAGCAGTGAAGCAGGGACACAAATTCCCAGGGATACGCAGTATTTT.

This clonotype has a count of ten or more. V is TRBV12-3 or TRBV12-4 and J is TRBJ2-5, with 8 nucleotides matching TRBD1. There are 14 residues in the CDR3. V shed 6 bases, J shed 2 bases, and the junction held 5 bases outside the gene matches. The CDR3 protein is CASSLGTGQETQYF. DNA of the CDR3: TGTGCCAGCAGCCTTGGGACAGGTCAAGAGACCCAGTACTTC.

V is TRBV6-1 and J is TRBJ2-3; either TRBD1 or TRBD2 may fit D (5 bases each). Trimming left V 8 bases short and J 6 bases short, with 30 bases between. Germline-derived CDR1 and CDR2 are MNHNS and SASEGT. There are 18 residues in the CDR3. The CDR3 is CASSPVPLRDLLTDTQYF. The CDR3 region has the DNA TGTGCCAGCTCCCCGGTCCCCCTCCGGGACCTACTCACGGATACGCAGTATTTT.

This sequence joins TRBV4-1 and TRBJ1-1; D is possibly TRBD1 (6 bases). CDR3 length equals 15 residues. V was pared by 2 bases and J by 7 bases, with 17 bases between. In germline, CDR1 is MGHRA, CDR2 YSYEKL. The CDR3 sequence: CASSQSSTGYDEAFF. CDR3 DNA: TGCGCCAGCAGCCAATCTAGTACAGGGTACGATGAAGCTTTCTTT.

The sample holds many counts of this clonotype. This chain connects TRBV12-3 or TRBV12-4 to TRBJ1-5; 8 bases are a match to TRBD1. CDR3 length equals 14 residues. V trimming: 6 bases; J trimming: 2 bases; junction bases outside the gene matches: 3. Written as DNA, the CDR3 is TGTGCCAGCAGCTTGGGACAGGGCAATCAGCCCCAGCATTTT. Protein product: CASSLGQGNQPQHF.

This clonotype came up a few times. V usage is TRBV6-2 or TRBV6-3 and J usage is TRBJ2-4, with no clear D. CDR3 length: 14 residues. From germline, CDR1 is MNHEY and CDR2 SVGEGT. V lost 1 base and J 3 bases, leaving 7 bases between the germline ends. In DNA, the CDR3 is TGTGCCAGCAGTTACTTCGACGGCAAAAACATTCAGTACTTC. Translated: CASSYFDGKNIQYF.

As concerns this clonotype: This clone may be a read error of a much larger clone one base away. The chain carries TRBV7-6 and TRBJ2-2; D is unclear. Deletions cut 0 bases from V and 0 bases from J, with 17 bases between. CDR1 is SGHVS, CDR2 FNYEAQ, per germline. The CDR3 spans 19 residues. This chain's CDR3 is CASSLAWSLNSANTGELFF. The DNA for the CDR3 is TGTGCCAGCAGCTTAGCGTGGTCGCTCAACAGTGCGAACACCGGGGAGCTGTTTTTT. Variable domain in full (rest from reference TRBV7-6 and TRBJ2-2): GAGVSQSPRYKVTKRGQDVALRCDPISGHVSLYWYRQALGQGPEFLTYFNYEAQQDKSGLPNDRFSAERPEGSISTLTIQRTEQRDSAMYRCASSLAWSLNSANTGELFFGEGSRLTVL.

This clonotype was detected many times. V and J are TRBV7-2 and TRBJ2-7, with 14 bases matching TRBD2. The V gene end was trimmed by 4 bases and the J gene end by 4 bases; junction bases not matched to a gene: 6. The CDR3 is 16 residues long. Germline V CDR1 and CDR2: SGHTA, FQGNSA. The chain's CDR3 is CASSSPTSGGAYEQYF. The CDR3 region has the DNA TGTGCCAGCAGCTCCCCGACTAGCGGGGGGGCGTACGAGCAGTACTTC.

This clonotype was picked up a small number of times. V is TRBV6-1 and J is TRBJ1-1, with 7 bases that match TRBD1. Germline V gene data show CDR1 as MNHNS and CDR2 as SASEGT. V trimming: 4 bases; J trimming: 5 bases; junction bases outside the gene matches: 7. The CDR3 spans 14 residues. The CDR3 protein is CASSATTGWTEAFF. The CDR3 DNA follows: TGTGCCAGCAGTGCCACGACAGGGTGGACTGAAGCTTTCTTT.

V is TRBV9 and J is TRBJ2-5, with TRBD2 matching over 8 bases. The CDR3 extends over 15 amino acids. The junction had 8 bases not matched to a gene; V was cut back by 2 bases and J by 5 bases. The germline V gene has CDR1 SGDLS and CDR2 YYNGEE. This chain's CDR3 is CASSVQSGGLETQYF. CDR3 coding DNA: TGTGCCAGCAGCGTTCAGTCGGGGGGGTTGGAGACCCAGTACTTC.